The 25 T cell receptor beta chains below come from one sample, sequenced in a study of chemoradiotherapy in HPV16-positive cancers (dated by TCRdb to the early 2020s). Library prep was done by the immunoSEQ multiplex PCR assay. Not all clones reach the TCRdb copy of this immuneACCESS table, which keeps in-frame sequences only. Checked studies attribute under half of the gap to unresolved V genes and leave the rest unexplained. In all, the sample holds tens of thousands of clones, and around 88% of those were seen once. Clones ranked in the top ten supply around 5% of the sample. Sequencing was performed on blood, taken from a patient who underwent chemoradiotherapy. These receptors all come from a human donor with HPV-associated anogenital cancer.

This rearrangement joins TRBV29-1 to TRBJ2-1; perhaps TRBD2 as D (5 bases). The CDR3 is 11 residues long. Germline V gene lookup returns CDR1 SQVTM and CDR2 ANQGSEA. V was pared by 7 bases and J by 7 bases, with 11 bases between. The CDR3, as DNA: TGCAGCGCTGACTATGTGAATGAGCAGTTCTTC. This sequence encodes CSADYVNEQFF.

This sequence joins TRBV19 and TRBJ2-7; no definite D call. Germline V lookup: CDR1 LNHDA, CDR2 SQIVND (reference sequence). The V gene lost 4 bases and the J gene lost 0 bases, with 16 bases spanning the gap. CDR3 length: 16 residues. The CDR3 sequence is CASSKELQRSSYEQYF. The DNA of the CDR3 is TGTGCCAGTAGTAAAGAATTGCAGCGAAGCTCCTACGAGCAGTACTTC.

The chain couples TRBV6-6 to TRBJ1-1; D gene ambiguous. V was shortened by 6 bases and J by 1 base, with 6 bases between the two germline ends. This CDR3 region has 12 residues. Germline CDR1 and CDR2: MNHNY and SVGAGI (reference sequence). CDR3 sequence reads: CASRVSNTEAFF. DNA of the CDR3: TGTGCCAGCAGAGTATCGAACACTGAAGCTTTCTTT.

The gene calls are TRBV5-4 and TRBJ1-3; TRBD1 matches 9 bases. The germline V gene has CDR1 SGHNT and CDR2 YYREEE (reference sequence). This CDR3 spans 15 amino acids. Trimming removed 4 bases from V and 5 bases from J; junction bases left unmatched: 7. CDR3 sequence reads: CASSDPGTGRNTIYF. The DNA of the CDR3 is TGTGCCAGCAGCGACCCTGGGACAGGGAGAAACACCATATATTTT.

The V and J genes are TRBV28 and TRBJ2-1, with 13 bases matching TRBD2. This CDR3 has 15 residues. V gave up 7 bases and J gave up 15 bases; unmatched junction bases: 15. Germline V CDR1 and CDR2: MDHEN, SYDVKM. The DNA for the CDR3 is TGTGCCAGCACTCCACTCGGGACTAGCGGGAAGAATCGGTTCTTC. The encoded protein is CASTPLGTSGKNRFF.

The chain joins TRBV5-6 to TRBJ1-2; D is undetermined. CDR3 length: 12 amino acids. Germline CDR1 and CDR2: SGHDT and YYEEEE. V was cut by 1 base and J by 8 bases, with 9 bases left in between. The CDR3 nucleotides are TGTGCCAGCAGCTTGATAGGGTTGGGCTACACCTTC. Its protein is CASSLIGLGYTF.

The chain carries TRBV4-1 and TRBJ2-3; 13 nucleotides line up with TRBD2. This CDR3 has 17 residues. Per germline, CDR1 MGHRA and CDR2 YSYEKL. V shed 4 bases and J 2 bases; nucleotides not matched to a gene: 6. The CDR3 region is CASSRQGLAGNTDTQYF. CDR3 coding DNA: TGCGCCAGCAGCCGCCAGGGACTAGCGGGGAACACAGATACGCAGTATTTT.

V gene TRBV19 combines with J gene TRBJ2-5; D possibly uses TRBD1 or TRBD2 (5 bases each). The CDR3 has 13 residues. V lost 3 bases, J lost 3 bases, and 8 bases lay in between. Germline CDR1 is LNHDA and CDR2 is SQIVND (reference sequence). The DNA of the CDR3 is TGTGCCAGTAGTATGGGGGTGGAAGAGACCCAGTACTTC. Translating gives CASSMGVEETQYF.

V is TRBV13 and J is TRBJ2-7, with TRBD2 matching over 9 bases. Germline trimming cut 0 bases from V and 3 bases from J; bases unmatched to any gene: 0. CDR1 and CDR2 from the germline V gene are PRHDT and FYEKMQ (reference sequence). There are 14 residues in the CDR3. CDR3 amino acids: CASSLGLAGYEQYF. In DNA, the CDR3 is TGTGCCAGCAGCTTAGGACTAGCGGGCTACGAGCAGTACTTC.

The chain is built from TRBV29-1 and TRBJ2-2; the D gene could be TRBD1 or TRBD2 (5 bases each). The CDR3 spans 14 residues. CDR1 is SQVTM, CDR2 ANQGSEA, per germline. V was cut by 6 bases and J by 3 bases, with 14 bases left in between. CDR3 DNA: TGCAGCGTCTCCTATGGGGGTGACACCGGGGAGCTGTTTTTT. Its translation is CSVSYGGDTGELFF.

The rearrangement uses TRBV10-3 and TRBJ1-4; unclear D gene. The CDR3 is 13 residues long. Germline CDR1 is ENHRY and CDR2 is SYGVKD. Trimming stripped 3 bases from V and 6 bases from J, with 8 bases between. The CDR3 sequence: CAISDDFDEKLFF. CDR3 DNA sequence: TGTGCCATCAGTGATGACTTTGATGAAAAACTGTTTTTT.

V is TRBV7-9 and J is TRBJ2-3, with TRBD1 matching 8 bases. Per the germline V gene, CDR1 is SEHNR and CDR2 is FQNEAQ (reference sequence). Trimming at V came to 6 bases and at J to 4 bases, leaving 6 bases not matched to a gene. CDR3 length: 14 residues. CDR3 sequence: CASRRQGYSDTQYF. The CDR3 DNA sequence: TGTGCCAGCAGGCGACAGGGGTATTCAGATACGCAGTATTTT.

The chain employs TRBV6-5 and TRBJ1-1; maybe TRBD1 (5 bases). Germline-derived CDR1 and CDR2 are MNHEY and SVGAGI. Trimming stripped 6 bases from V and 2 bases from J, with 16 bases between. The CDR3 runs 15 residues. The CDR3 sequence: CASRGTGRPNTEAFF. The CDR3, as DNA: TGTGCCAGCAGGGGGACGGGCAGACCAAACACTGAAGCTTTCTTT.

The chain has TRBV28 and TRBJ1-3; 8 bases line up with TRBD1. CDR3 length: 13 residues. In germline, CDR1 is MDHEN, CDR2 SYDVKM. The ends lost 8 bases at V and 2 bases at J; junction bases unmatched: 2. The CDR3 reads CASLRGPGNTIYF. CDR3 DNA: TGTGCCAGCCTCAGGGGGCCTGGAAACACCATATATTTT.

This chain links TRBV30 with TRBJ1-5; D gene unclear. The CDR3 has 15 residues. CDR1 GTSNPN and CDR2 SVGIG come from the germline V gene (reference sequence). Trimming took off 1 base at V and 0 bases at J, with 10 bases between the two ends. The CDR3 loop is CAWSEGASSNQPQHF. The CDR3 region has the DNA TGTGCCTGGAGTGAGGGAGCTAGTAGCAATCAGCCCCAGCATTTT.

This chain connects TRBV5-4 to TRBJ2-1; 7 nucleotides line up with TRBD1. V shed 1 base, J shed 5 bases, and the junction held 3 bases outside the gene matches. The CDR3 runs to 14 residues. Germline loops: CDR1 SGHNT, CDR2 YYREEE (reference sequence). The CDR3 region is CASSLSGTDNEQFF. CDR3 DNA: TGTGCCAGCAGCTTGAGTGGGACAGACAATGAGCAGTTCTTC.

The chain carries TRBV18 and TRBJ2-3; D is tentatively TRBD1 or TRBD2 (5 bases each). This CDR3 is built from 15 residues. Trimming shortened V by 2 bases and J by 6 bases, and 15 bases separated the two germline ends. In germline, CDR1 is KGHSH, CDR2 LQKENI. This CDR3 is CASSPSMGVSDTQYF. The CDR3 DNA reads TGTGCCAGCTCACCATCGATGGGGGTGAGCGATACGCAGTATTTT. Complete variable domain (other parts from reference TRBV18 and TRBJ2-3): NAGVMQNPRHLVRRRGQEARLRCSPMKGHSHVYWYRQLPEEGLKFMVYLQKENIIDESGMPKERFSAEFPKEGPSILRIQQVVRGDSAAYFCASSPSMGVSDTQYFGPGTRLTVL.

The chain has TRBV28 and TRBJ1-2; TRBD1 agrees at 10 bases. The CDR3 covers 18 residues. Germline CDR1 and CDR2: MDHEN and SYDVKM. J lost 4 bases, V lost 8 bases, and 19 bases had no gene match. As DNA, the CDR3 is TGTGCCAGCGATGATCCCTCATCACGACAGGGGGCTAGCTATGGCTACACCTTC. Translated, it gives CASDDPSSRQGASYGYTF.

CDR3 nucleotide sequence: TGTGCCAGCAGCTTAGACTACGAGCAGTACTTC. Translation: CASSLDYEQYF. The rearrangement links TRBV7-9 to TRBJ2-7, with D uncertain. Germline lookup yields CDR1 SEHNR and CDR2 FQNEAQ (reference sequence). V shed 1 base and J shed 3 bases, with 1 base lying between them. CDR3 length equals 11 residues.

CDR3 DNA sequence: TGTGCCACCTACGCTAGAGAGCAGGGGAAGATGATCAATGAGCAGTTCTTC. Its protein product is CATYAREQGKMINEQFF. The genes are TRBV5-4 and TRBJ2-1; D perhaps matches TRBD1 (6 bases). Trimming left V 9 bases short and J 6 bases short, with 28 bases between. This CDR3 has 17 residues. Germline V gene lookup returns CDR1 SGHNT and CDR2 YYREEE (reference sequence).

The rearrangement uses TRBV28 and TRBJ1-5, with TRBD1 identical over 9 bases. Germline values: CDR1 MDHEN, CDR2 SYDVKM. This CDR3 region has 16 residues. J gave up 7 bases and V 4 bases, and 11 bases lay outside the gene matches. CDR3 sequence (DNA): TGTGCCAGCAGTTCGGGACAGGGAGCAGGGAGCCAGCCCCAGCATTTT. It translates to CASSSGQGAGSQPQHF.

V gene TRBV5-1 combines with J gene TRBJ2-3; 7 bases fit TRBD2. The ends lost 7 bases at V and 5 bases at J; junction bases unmatched: 13. The CDR3 has 15 amino acids. Germline-derived CDR1 and CDR2 are SGHRS and YFSETQ. CDR3 protein: CASSRTGGREDTQYF. For the CDR3, the DNA is TGCGCCAGCTCCCGAACGGGGGGACGGGAAGATACGCAGTATTTT.

The genes are TRBV7-2 and TRBJ1-5; D not certain. The germline V gene has CDR1 SGHTA and CDR2 FQGNSA. V was pared by 3 bases and J by 2 bases, with 14 bases between. This CDR3 has 16 amino acids. CDR3 sequence reads: CASSFGSPGGNQPQHF. Here the CDR3 DNA reads TGTGCCAGCAGCTTCGGCAGCCCGGGTGGCAATCAGCCCCAGCATTTT.

The chain employs TRBV4-1 and TRBJ2-5; 7 positions agree with TRBD2. The germline gives CDR1 MGHRA, CDR2 YSYEKL. Losses at the gene ends were 6 bases for V and 3 bases for J; bases not matched to a gene: 7. The length of the CDR3 is 14 residues. The CDR3: CASSLTSAEETQYF. The CDR3 nucleotides are TGCGCCAGCAGTCTTACTAGCGCCGAAGAGACCCAGTACTTC.

V usage is TRBV5-8 and J usage is TRBJ1-2; possibly TRBD1 for D (6 bases). With 0 bases removed from V and 8 bases from J, the gap between germline ends came to 17 bases. From germline, CDR1 is SGHTS and CDR2 YDEGEE. CDR3 length equals 15 residues. The DNA for the CDR3 is TGTGCCAGCAGCTTGGCACAGGGTGGTTCGAGAGGCTACACCTTC. Translated, it gives CASSLAQGGSRGYTF. Combining the CDR3 with reference TRBV5-8 and TRBJ1-2 gives the whole variable domain EAGVTQSPTHLIKTRGQQATLRCSPISGHTSVYWYQQALGLGLQFLLWYDEGEERNRGNFPPRFSGRQFPNYSSELNVNALELEDSALYLCASSLAQGGSRGYTFGSGTRLTVV.